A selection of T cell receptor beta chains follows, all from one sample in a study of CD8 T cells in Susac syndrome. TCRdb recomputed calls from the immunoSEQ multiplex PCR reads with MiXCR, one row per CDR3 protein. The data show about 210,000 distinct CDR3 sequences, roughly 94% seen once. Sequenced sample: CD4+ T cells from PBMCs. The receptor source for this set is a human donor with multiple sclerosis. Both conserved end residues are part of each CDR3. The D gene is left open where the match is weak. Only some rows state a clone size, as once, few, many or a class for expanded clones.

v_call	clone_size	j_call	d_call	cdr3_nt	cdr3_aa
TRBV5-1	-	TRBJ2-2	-	TGCGCCAGCAGTATCGTGACAGGGAACACCGGGGAGCTGTTTTTT	CASSIVTGNTGELFF
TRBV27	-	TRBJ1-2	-	TGTGCCAGCAGTTTGACCGCCGACCTGACGGACTCCTATGGCTACACCTTC	CASSLTADLTDSYGYTF
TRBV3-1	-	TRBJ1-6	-	TGTGCCAGCAGCCCATGGGGCCGGGATAATTCACCCCTCCACTTT	CASSPWGRDNSPLHF
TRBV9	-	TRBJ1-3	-	TGTGCCAGCAGCAAGGCGGAGGGTCAAAGCAGAAACACCATATATTTT	CASSKAEGQSRNTIYF
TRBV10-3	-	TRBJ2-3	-	TGTGCCATCACCCTATCTAGCGACCACACAGATACGCAGTATTTT	CAITLSSDHTDTQYF
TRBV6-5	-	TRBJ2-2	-	TGTGCCAGCAGTTACTCGGGTCCCGGGGAGCTGTTTTTT	CASSYSGPGELFF
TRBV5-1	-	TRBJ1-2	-	TGCGCCAGCGGGGGAGTGGACTATGGCTACACCTTC	CASGGVDYGYTF
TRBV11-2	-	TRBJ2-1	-	TGTGCCACCTCTCTTGGAGGTGAGCAGTTCTTC	CATSLGGEQFF
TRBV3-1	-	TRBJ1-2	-	TGTGCCAGCAGCCAAAGGTCAGGGCCAGGAGATGGCTACACCTTC	CASSQRSGPGDGYTF
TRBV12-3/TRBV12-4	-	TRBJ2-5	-	TGTGCCTCAAGGTCGGGATTAGGGACCCAGTACTTC	CASRSGLGTQYF
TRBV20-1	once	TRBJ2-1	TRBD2	TGCAGTGCCCCGGGGGAGGCTAGCGGAGGGCAGCAGTTCTTC	CSAPGEASGGQQFF
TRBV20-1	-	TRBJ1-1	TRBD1	TGCAGTGCCCGGACAGGGGGCACTGAAGCTTTCTTT	CSARTGGTEAFF
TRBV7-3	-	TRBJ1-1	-	TGTGCCAGCAGGTATACAGGAGGCTCTGAAGCTTTCTTT	CASRYTGGSEAFF
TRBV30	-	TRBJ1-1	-	TGTGCCTGGAGGGGTACCATGGGGGCGATCTCCGCTTTCTTT	CAWRGTMGAISAFF
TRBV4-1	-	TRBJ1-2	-	TGCGCCAGCAGCCCGGACCTGACAGTTCCCTATGGCTACACCTTC	CASSPDLTVPYGYTF
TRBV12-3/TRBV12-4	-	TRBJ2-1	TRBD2	TGTGCCACTTCACTTTGGGGAGGGAACAATGAGCAGTTCTTC	CATSLWGGNNEQFF
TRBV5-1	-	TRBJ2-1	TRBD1	TGCGCCAGCAGCTTAACCGGGACAGCTCCCAATGAGCAGTTCTTC	CASSLTGTAPNEQFF
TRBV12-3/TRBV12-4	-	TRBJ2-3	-	TGTGCCAGCAGTCCCCGGGACTTCCAGAAAGATACGCAGTATTTT	CASSPRDFQKDTQYF
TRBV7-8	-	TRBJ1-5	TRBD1	TGTGCCAGCAGCTTGGAGGGACAGTATAGCAATCAGCCCCAGCATTTT	CASSLEGQYSNQPQHF
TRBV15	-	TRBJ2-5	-	TGTGCCACCAGCAGCACCTTGGGGTACGAGACCCAGTACTTC	CATSSTLGYETQYF
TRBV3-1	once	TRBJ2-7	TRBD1	TGTGCCAGCAGCCAAGAACGACAGGGATCCCCCTACGAGCAGTACTTC	CASSQERQGSPYEQYF
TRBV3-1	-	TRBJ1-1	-	TGTGCCAGTATCGACCCGAACACTGAAGCTTTCTTT	CASIDPNTEAFF
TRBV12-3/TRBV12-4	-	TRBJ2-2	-	TGTGCCAGCAGTTTAGACTGGCCGGAGGAGCTGTTTTTT	CASSLDWPEELFF
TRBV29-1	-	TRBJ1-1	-	TGCAGCGTCCAGACAGGTCAGAACACTGAAGCTTTCTTT	CSVQTGQNTEAFF
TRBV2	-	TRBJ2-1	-	TGTGCCAGCAGTGGGAGACTAGTCTCCTACAATGAGCAGTTCTTC	CASSGRLVSYNEQFF
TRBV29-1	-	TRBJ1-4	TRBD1	TGCAGCCTAAGACAGGGGAGGGAACTGTTTTTT	CSLRQGRELFF
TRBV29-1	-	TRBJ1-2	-	TGCAGCGTTGATGTCAGCCAACTCTATGGCTACACCTTC	CSVDVSQLYGYTF
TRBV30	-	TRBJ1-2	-	TGTGCCTGGAGTAACGTAGGTGGCTACACCTTC	CAWSNVGGYTF
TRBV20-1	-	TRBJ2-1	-	TGCAGTGCTAGAGGAAACTGGGAGACAGCGATGTTTGCTGAGCAGTTCTTC	CSARGNWETAMFAEQFF
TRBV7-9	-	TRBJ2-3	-	TGTGCCAGCAGCTTGACCACCGGGGGAGATACGCAGTATTTT	CASSLTTGGDTQYF
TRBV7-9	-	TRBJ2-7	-	TGTGCCAGCAGCTTTAGGGACTACGAGCAGTACTTC	CASSFRDYEQYF
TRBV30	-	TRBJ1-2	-	TGTGCCTGGGGGGTGTGGGCTAACTATGGCTACACCTTC	CAWGVWANYGYTF
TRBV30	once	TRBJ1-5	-	TGTGCCTGGAGTGTAGAAGGCAGAGGCAATCAGCCCCAGCATTTT	CAWSVEGRGNQPQHF
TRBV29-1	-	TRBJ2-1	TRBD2	TGCAGCGTGGAACGGCTAGCGGGTGAGCAGTTCTTC	CSVERLAGEQFF
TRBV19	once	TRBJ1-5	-	TGTGCCAGTAGTATCGGCGGGTTAACGCCCCAGCATTTT	CASSIGGLTPQHF
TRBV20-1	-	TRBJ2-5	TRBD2	TGCAGTGCTAGTAGACAAGCGGGGGGTTGGGAGACCCAGTACTTC	CSASRQAGGWETQYF
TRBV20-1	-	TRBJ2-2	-	TGCAGTGCTAGTTCTGGGGGATCTGCCGGGGAGCTGTTTTTT	CSASSGGSAGELFF
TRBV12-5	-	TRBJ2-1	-	TGTGCTAGTGGTTTCCTCAATGAGCAGTTCTTC	CASGFLNEQFF
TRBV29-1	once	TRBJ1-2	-	TGCAGCGTTGAAGATCAAGGGCGGGCTAACTATGGCTACACCTTC	CSVEDQGRANYGYTF
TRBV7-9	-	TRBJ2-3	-	TGTGCCAGCAGTCCCCCCTCGACCCGCTGGCAGAGCGATACGCAGTATTTT	CASSPPSTRWQSDTQYF
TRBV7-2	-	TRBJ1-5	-	TGTGCCAGCAGCGCGTACAGTTCGGGTCAGCCCCAGCATTTT	CASSAYSSGQPQHF
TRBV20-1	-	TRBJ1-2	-	TGCAGTGCTAGAGATCTTTCGACAGTTGATGGCTACACCTTC	CSARDLSTVDGYTF
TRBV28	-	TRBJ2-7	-	TGTGCCAGCTGGACGCCCGGCTACGAGCAGTACTTC	CASWTPGYEQYF
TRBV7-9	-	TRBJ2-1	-	TGTGCCAGCAGCTTCGGGGCAGGCTACAATGAGCAGTTCTTC	CASSFGAGYNEQFF
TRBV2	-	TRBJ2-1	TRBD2	TGTGCCAGCGGGACTATTTACAATGAGCAGTTCTTC	CASGTIYNEQFF
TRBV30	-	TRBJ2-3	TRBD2	TGTGCCTGGAGCCCGGGGGGGGATACGCAGTATTTT	CAWSPGGDTQYF
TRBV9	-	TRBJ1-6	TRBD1	TGTGCCAGCAGCGAGACCGGGACAGGGTCTTCACCCCTCCACTTT	CASSETGTGSSPLHF
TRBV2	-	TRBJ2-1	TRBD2	TGTGCCAGCAGTGAAGCCAAGCGGGAGTCCTACAATGAGCAGTTCTTC	CASSEAKRESYNEQFF
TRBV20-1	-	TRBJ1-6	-	TGCAGTGCTAGAGGCCCGGGCCGGAGTAATTCACCCCTCCACTTT	CSARGPGRSNSPLHF
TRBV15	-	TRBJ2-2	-	TGTGCCACCAGCAGAGGGGCCAAGGGGGGCAGCGGCACCGGGGAGCTGTTTTTT	CATSRGAKGGSGTGELFF
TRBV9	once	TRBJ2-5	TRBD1	TGTGCCAGCAGCGCAGACAGGGGAGTTCGAGAGACCCAGTACTTC	CASSADRGVRETQYF
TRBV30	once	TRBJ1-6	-	TGTGCCTGGAGTGTAGGCCCTACCGCTTCCCTCCACTTT	CAWSVGPTASLHF
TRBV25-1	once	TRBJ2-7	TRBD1	TGTGCCAGCAGGGGGGCAGGACAGGGGGCATGGGAGCAGTACTTC	CASRGAGQGAWEQYF
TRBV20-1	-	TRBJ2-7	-	TGCAGTGCTACTTCGACTCGTACCCTAGCAGCTCTAATCTACGAGCAGTACTTC	CSATSTRTLAALIYEQYF